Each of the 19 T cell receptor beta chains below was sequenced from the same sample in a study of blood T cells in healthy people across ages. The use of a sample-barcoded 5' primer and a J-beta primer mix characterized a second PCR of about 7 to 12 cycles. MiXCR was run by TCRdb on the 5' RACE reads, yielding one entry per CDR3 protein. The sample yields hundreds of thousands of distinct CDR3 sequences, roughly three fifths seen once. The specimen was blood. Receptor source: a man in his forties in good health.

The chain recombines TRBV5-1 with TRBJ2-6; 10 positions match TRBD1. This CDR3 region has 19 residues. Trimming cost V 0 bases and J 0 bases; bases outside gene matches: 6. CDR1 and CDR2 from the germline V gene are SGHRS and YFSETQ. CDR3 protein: CASSLGRTGGASGANVLTF. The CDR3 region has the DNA TGCGCCAGCAGCTTGGGACGGACAGGGGGTGCCTCTGGGGCCAACGTCCTGACTTTC.

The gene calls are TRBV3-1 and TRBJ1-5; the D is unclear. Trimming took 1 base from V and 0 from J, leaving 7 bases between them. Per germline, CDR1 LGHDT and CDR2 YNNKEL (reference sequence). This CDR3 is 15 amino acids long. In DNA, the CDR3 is TGTGCCAGCAGCCAAGTTTTCAATAGCAATCAGCCCCAGCATTTT. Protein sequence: CASSQVFNSNQPQHF.

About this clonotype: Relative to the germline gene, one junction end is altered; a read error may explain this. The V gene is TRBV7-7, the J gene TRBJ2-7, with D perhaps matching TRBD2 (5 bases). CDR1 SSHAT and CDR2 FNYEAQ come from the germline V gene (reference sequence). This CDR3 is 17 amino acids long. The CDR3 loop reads CASILPLRDTRNYEQYF. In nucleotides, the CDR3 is TGTGCTAGCATCTTACCCTTACGGGATACAAGAAACTACGAGCAGTACTTC.

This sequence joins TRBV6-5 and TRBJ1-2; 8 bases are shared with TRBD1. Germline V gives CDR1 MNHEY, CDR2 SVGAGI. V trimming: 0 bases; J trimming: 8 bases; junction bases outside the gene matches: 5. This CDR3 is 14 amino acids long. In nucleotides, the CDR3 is TGTGCCAGCAGTTACTCAAGGACAGGGTGCGGCTACACCTTC. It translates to CASSYSRTGCGYTF.

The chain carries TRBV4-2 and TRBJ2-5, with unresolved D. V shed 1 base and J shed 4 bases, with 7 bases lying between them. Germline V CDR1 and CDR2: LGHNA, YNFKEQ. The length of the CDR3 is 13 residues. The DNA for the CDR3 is TGTGCCAGCAGCCAAGTTACCTCAGAGACCCAGTACTTC. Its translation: CASSQVTSETQYF.

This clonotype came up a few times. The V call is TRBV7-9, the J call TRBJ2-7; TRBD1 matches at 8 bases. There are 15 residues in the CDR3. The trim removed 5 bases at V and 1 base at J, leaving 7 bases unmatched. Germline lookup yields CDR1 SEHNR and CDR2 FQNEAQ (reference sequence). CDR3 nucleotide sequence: TGTGCCAGCAGCAAGACAGGGGTAGGGTCCTACGAGCAGTACTTC. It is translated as CASSKTGVGSYEQYF.

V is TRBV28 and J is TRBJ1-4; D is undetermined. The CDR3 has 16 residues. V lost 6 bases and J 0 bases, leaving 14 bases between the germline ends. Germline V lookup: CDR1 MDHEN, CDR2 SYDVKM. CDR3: CASRTAWGSTNEKLFF. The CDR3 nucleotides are TGTGCCAGCAGGACGGCGTGGGGATCAACTAATGAAAAACTGTTTTTT.

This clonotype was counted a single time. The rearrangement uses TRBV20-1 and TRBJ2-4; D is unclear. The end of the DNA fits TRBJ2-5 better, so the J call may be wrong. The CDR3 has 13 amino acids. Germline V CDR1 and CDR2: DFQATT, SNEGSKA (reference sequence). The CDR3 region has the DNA TGCAGTGCTAGAGATTTCGCGAGAGAGACCCAGTACTTC. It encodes CSARDFARETQYF.

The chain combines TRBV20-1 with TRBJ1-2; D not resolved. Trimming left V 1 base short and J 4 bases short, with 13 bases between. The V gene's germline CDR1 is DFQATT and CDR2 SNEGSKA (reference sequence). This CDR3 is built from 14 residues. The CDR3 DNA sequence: TGCAGTGCTAGAGTGTCTGGGCCCTCCTATGGCTACACCTTC. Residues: CSARVSGPSYGYTF.

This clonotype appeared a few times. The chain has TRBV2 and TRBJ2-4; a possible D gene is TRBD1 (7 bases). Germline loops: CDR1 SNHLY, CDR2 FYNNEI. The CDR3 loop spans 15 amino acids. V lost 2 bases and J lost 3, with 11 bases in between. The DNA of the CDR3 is TGTGCCAGCAGTGAACAGGGGGGAATCAAAAACATTCAGTACTTC. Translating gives CASSEQGGIKNIQYF. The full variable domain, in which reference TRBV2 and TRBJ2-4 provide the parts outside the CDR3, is EPEVTQTPSHQVTQMGQEVILRCVPISNHLYFYWYRQILGQKVEFLVSFYNNEISEKSEIFDDQFSVERPDGSNFTLKIRSTKLEDSAMYFCASSEQGGIKNIQYFGAGTRLSVL.

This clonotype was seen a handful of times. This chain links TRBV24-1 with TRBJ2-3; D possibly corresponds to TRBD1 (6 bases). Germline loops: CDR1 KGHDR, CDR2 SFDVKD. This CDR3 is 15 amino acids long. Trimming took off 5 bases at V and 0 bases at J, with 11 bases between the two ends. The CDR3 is CATSAPDSSTDTQYF. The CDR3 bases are TGTGCCACCAGTGCCCCGGACAGTAGCACAGATACGCAGTATTTT.

The CDR3 nucleotides are TGCGCCAGCAGCTTGGATAGGTACCTAGGCTACACCTTC. Its translation is CASSLDRYLGYTF. The chain recombines TRBV5-1 with TRBJ1-2; D gene ambiguous. Between the trimmed V and J ends, which lost 0 bases and 8 bases, there was a span of 11 bases. The V gene's germline CDR1 is SGHRS and CDR2 YFSETQ. The CDR3 length is 13 residues.

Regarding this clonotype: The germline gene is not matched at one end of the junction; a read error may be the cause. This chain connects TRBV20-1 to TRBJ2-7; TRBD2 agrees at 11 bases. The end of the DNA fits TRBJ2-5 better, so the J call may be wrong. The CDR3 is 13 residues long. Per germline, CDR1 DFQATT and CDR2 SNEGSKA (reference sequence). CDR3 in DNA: TGCAGTTCTAGCGGGAGGTTTAGAGAGACCCAGTACTTC. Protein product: CSSSGRFRETQYF.

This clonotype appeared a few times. In nucleotides, the CDR3 is TGTGCCAGCAGCCTTATTCACACAGATACGCAGTATTTT. Protein product: CASSLIHTDTQYF. V is TRBV7-3 and J is TRBJ2-3; no reliable D call. Germline values: CDR1 SGHTA, CDR2 FQGTGA. This CDR3 region has 13 residues. Deletions cut 5 bases from V and 2 bases from J, with 8 bases between. The variable domain in full, with the rest retrieved from reference TRBV7-3 and TRBJ2-3, is GAGVSQTPSNKVTEKGKYVELRCDPISGHTALYWYRQSLGQGPEFLIYFQGTGAADDSGLPNDRFFAVRPEGSVSTLKIQRTERGDSAVYLCASSLIHTDTQYFGPGTRLTVL.

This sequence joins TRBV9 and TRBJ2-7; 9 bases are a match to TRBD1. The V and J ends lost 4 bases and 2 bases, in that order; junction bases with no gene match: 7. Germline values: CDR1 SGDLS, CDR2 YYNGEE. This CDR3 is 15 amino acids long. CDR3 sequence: CASSPGQGRPYEQYF. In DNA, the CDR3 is TGTGCCAGCAGCCCGGGACAGGGAAGGCCCTACGAGCAGTACTTC. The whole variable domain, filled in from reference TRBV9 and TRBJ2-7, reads DSGVTQTPKHLITATGQRVTLRCSPRSGDLSVYWYQQSLDQGLQFLIQYYNGEERAKGNILERFSAQQFPDLHSELNLSSLELGDSALYFCASSPGQGRPYEQYFGPGTRLTVT.

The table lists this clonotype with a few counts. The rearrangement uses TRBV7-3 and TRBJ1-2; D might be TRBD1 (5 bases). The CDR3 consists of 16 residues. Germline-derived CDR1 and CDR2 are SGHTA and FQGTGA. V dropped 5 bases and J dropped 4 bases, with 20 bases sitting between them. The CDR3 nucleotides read TGTGCCAGCAGCCCTTCTTGGGACTCGGAGATCTATGGCTACACCTTC. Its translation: CASSPSWDSEIYGYTF.

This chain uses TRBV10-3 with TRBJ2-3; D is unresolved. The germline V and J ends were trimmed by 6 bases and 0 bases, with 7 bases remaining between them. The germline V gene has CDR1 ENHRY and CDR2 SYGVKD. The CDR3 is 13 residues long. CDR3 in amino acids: CAIRTFSTDTQYF. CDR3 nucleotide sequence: TGTGCCATCAGAACATTTAGCACAGATACGCAGTATTTT.

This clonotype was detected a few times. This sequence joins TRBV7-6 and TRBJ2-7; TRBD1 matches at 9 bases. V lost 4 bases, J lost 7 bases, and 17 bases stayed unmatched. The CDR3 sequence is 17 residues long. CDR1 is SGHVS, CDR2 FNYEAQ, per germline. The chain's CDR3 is CASSSSAGTGLDREQYF. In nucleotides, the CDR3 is TGTGCCAGCAGCTCCTCGGCGGGGACAGGGTTGGACAGGGAGCAGTACTTC.

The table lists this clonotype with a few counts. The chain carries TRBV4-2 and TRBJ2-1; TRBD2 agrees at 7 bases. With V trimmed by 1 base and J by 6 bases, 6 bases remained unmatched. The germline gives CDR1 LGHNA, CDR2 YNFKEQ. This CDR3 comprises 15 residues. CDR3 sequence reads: CASSQVGQRGNEQFF. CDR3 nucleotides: TGTGCCAGCAGCCAAGTGGGTCAGCGGGGCAATGAGCAGTTCTTC.